This passage covers 14 T cell receptor beta chains from one sample sequenced in a study of kidney transplant recipient with SARS-CoV-2 infection. MiXCR was run by TCRdb on the reads, yielding one entry per CDR3 protein. The sample holds 200,000 to 250,000 distinct CDR3 sequences, more than 25% seen once. The starting material was a blood sample, obtained at baseline and between days 110 and 120 from a kidney transplant recipient. The source of these receptors is a male patient in his 30s who had COVID-19 and was a kidney transplant recipient. Some T cells may be supplied by the graft donor.

This clonotype was counted at least ten times. The V call is TRBV20-1, the J call TRBJ1-5; D is uncertain. V lost 0 bases and J lost 4, with 13 bases in between. The CDR3 is made up of 15 amino acids. Germline V lookup: CDR1 DFQATT, CDR2 SNEGSKA (reference sequence). In DNA form, the CDR3 reads TGCAGTGCTAGAGATGGGAGCAGTACAAATCAGCCCCAGCATTTT. Amino acids: CSARDGSSTNQPQHF.

This clonotype was detected a few times. The J gene is TRBJ2-6, the V gene TRBV5-6; 7 bases agree with TRBD2. The V segment lost 4 bases and the J segment 1 base; nucleotides outside the gene matches: 14. CDR1 is SGHDT and CDR2 is YYEEEE in the germline V gene. The CDR3 covers 19 residues. The CDR3 DNA sequence: TGTGCCAGCAGCCGTGGGAGGGGCCAAAGGATGTCTGGGGCCAACGTCCTGACTTTC. This translates into CASSRGRGQRMSGANVLTF.

This clonotype was seen many times. The V and J genes are TRBV3-1 and TRBJ2-2; D gene unclear. CDR3 length: 18 residues. Germline V gives CDR1 LGHDT, CDR2 YNNKEL (reference sequence). V shed 5 bases and J shed 5 bases, with 24 bases lying between them. CDR3 sequence reads: CASSALNPISVLTGELFF. CDR3 DNA: TGTGCCAGCAGCGCTCTAAATCCCATTTCAGTCTTGACCGGGGAGCTGTTTTTT.

In this sample, this clonotype turned up many times. The V and J genes are TRBV20-1 and TRBJ2-1; 9 bases are a match to TRBD2. Trimming cost V 0 bases and J 6 bases; bases outside gene matches: 3. Germline-derived CDR1 and CDR2 are DFQATT and SNEGSKA (reference sequence). There are 14 residues in the CDR3. The CDR3 reads CSARDRREGNEQFF. In nucleotides, the CDR3 is TGCAGTGCTAGAGATCGGCGGGAGGGCAATGAGCAGTTCTTC.

This clonotype was seen ten or more times. The chain is built from TRBV15 and TRBJ1-2; D unclear. Germline CDR1 and CDR2: LNHNV and YYDKDF (reference sequence). CDR3 length equals 17 residues. The V and J ends lost 5 bases and 4 bases respectively, with 23 bases between them. The CDR3 region has the DNA TGTGCCACCAGCTGTACGCAAAGGTGTGGAAAGACCTATGGCTACACCTTC. This encodes CATSCTQRCGKTYGYTF.

With respect to this clonotype: A much larger clonotype is one base distant, so this may be a read error. V and J are TRBV5-4 and TRBJ2-7, with 7 bases that match TRBD1. The germline V gene has CDR1 SGHNT and CDR2 YYREEE (reference sequence). This CDR3 contains 17 residues. The V gene end was trimmed by 4 bases and the J gene end by 2 bases; junction bases not matched to a gene: 15. Here the CDR3 DNA reads TGTGCCAGCAGCCCCCCTAGGACAGGCGTGACAACCTACGAGCAGTACTTC. Protein sequence: CASSPPRTGVTTYEQYF.

This clonotype was seen many times. The chain joins TRBV16 to TRBJ1-2; no reliable D call. V was trimmed by 2 bases and J by 4 bases, leaving 20 bases between them. The CDR3 consists of 17 residues. Looked up from germline, CDR1 is KGHSY and CDR2 is FQNENV. The DNA of the CDR3 is TGTGCCAGCAGCCAAGCTGTGGTCGTTAGAAAGACCTATGGCTACACCTTC. Protein: CASSQAVVVRKTYGYTF.

This clonotype has just a few counts. One end of the junction fails to match germline, which may point to a read error. This chain connects TRBV14 to TRBJ2-4; TRBD1 aligns across 8 bases. Germline CDR1 reads SGHDN; CDR2 reads FVKESK. The CDR3 has 16 amino acids. The CDR3 region is CASSQDSWTGRNIQYF. For the CDR3, the DNA is TGTGCCAGTAGCCAAGACAGTTGGACAGGGCGCAACATTCAGTACTTC.

Turning to this clonotype: This may arise from a read error, as a much more abundant clone is one base away. The rearrangement uses TRBV7-1 and TRBJ1-2; D unresolved. TRBV7-1 is an open reading frame, and its role is uncertain. V was pared by 5 bases and J by 4 bases, with 23 bases between. The CDR3 contains 17 residues. The chain's CDR3 is CASSDACHKGKTYGYTF. Here the CDR3 DNA reads TGTGCCAGCAGCGACGCCTGTCACAAGGGAAAGACCTATGGCTACACCTTC.

There are many counts of this clonotype. The CDR3 reads CASSWFRESDEQYF. DNA for the CDR3: TGTGCCAGCAGTTGGTTCAGGGAATCTGACGAGCAGTACTTC. The rearrangement uses TRBV6-5 and TRBJ2-7; tentatively, D is TRBD1 (5 bases). CDR1 MNHEY and CDR2 SVGAGI come from the germline V gene. The CDR3 is made up of 14 amino acids. V was shortened by 4 bases and J by 5 bases, with 15 bases between the two germline ends.

This clonotype was counted at least ten times. The chain employs TRBV28 and TRBJ2-5, with 9 bases aligning to TRBD1. The assigned J gene may be wrong: the sequence end matches TRBJ2-7 better. CDR3 length equals 15 residues. The germline CDR1 and CDR2 sequences are MDHEN and SYDVKM. DNA of the CDR3: TGTGCCAGCAGTTCTCCGGGACAGGGAACCCACGAGCAGTACTTC. Residues: CASSSPGQGTHEQYF.

This clonotype was seen ten or more times. V gene TRBV6-5 combines with J gene TRBJ2-7, with 7 bases aligning to TRBD1. The germline CDR1 and CDR2 sequences are MNHEY and SVGAGI. Germline trimming cut 0 bases from V and 5 bases from J; bases unmatched to any gene: 7. The CDR3 has 15 residues. CDR3 protein: CASSYSITGANEQYF. The CDR3 nucleotides read TGTGCCAGCAGTTACTCGATAACAGGGGCGAACGAGCAGTACTTC.

With regard to this clonotype: Mismatch with germline at one junction end may stem from a read error. The chain has TRBV19 and TRBJ2-2; D is perhaps TRBD2 (6 bases). This CDR3 contains 14 residues. Germline values: CDR1 LNHDA, CDR2 SQIVND (reference sequence). The CDR3 protein is CASRVIADTGELLF. Written as DNA, the CDR3 is TGTGCCAGCCGAGTTATAGCGGATACCGGGGAGCTGCTTTTT.

This clonotype was counted a few times. The chain combines TRBV7-3 with TRBJ2-3, with a tentative D call TRBD2 (6 bases). The V and J ends lost 1 base and 2 bases respectively, with 10 bases between them. Germline assignment: CDR1 SGHTA and CDR2 FQGTGA. CDR3 length: 15 residues. This CDR3 is CASSLIGTYTDTQYF. The CDR3 coding sequence is TGTGCCAGCAGCTTAATTGGGACTTACACAGATACGCAGTATTTT.